This T cell receptor beta chain was found in a study of blood T cell repertoires in COVID-19. As for the study in general: T cells, B-cell-depleted T cells, or PBMCs supplied cDNA or gDNA.

Trimming took off 5 bases at V and 4 bases at J, with 18 bases between the two ends. The CDR3 has 16 residues. Germline V lookup: CDR1 SEHNR, CDR2 FQNEAQ (reference sequence). Generated by immunoSEQ multiplex PCR, the TCRdb table keeps only in-frame clones and is missing some. Here the sample spans 150,000 to 200,000 clones, roughly 80% being singletons. Material for sequencing was peripheral blood. The receptor was isolated from a woman between 65 and 79 years old with acute or convalescent COVID-19. This chain uses TRBV7-9 with TRBJ1-5; D is possibly TRBD1 (6 bases). The DNA for the CDR3 is TGTGCCAGCAGCGACCCTGGCAGGGGAGGGAATCAGCCCCAGCATTTT. This gives the protein CASSDPGRGGNQPQHF.